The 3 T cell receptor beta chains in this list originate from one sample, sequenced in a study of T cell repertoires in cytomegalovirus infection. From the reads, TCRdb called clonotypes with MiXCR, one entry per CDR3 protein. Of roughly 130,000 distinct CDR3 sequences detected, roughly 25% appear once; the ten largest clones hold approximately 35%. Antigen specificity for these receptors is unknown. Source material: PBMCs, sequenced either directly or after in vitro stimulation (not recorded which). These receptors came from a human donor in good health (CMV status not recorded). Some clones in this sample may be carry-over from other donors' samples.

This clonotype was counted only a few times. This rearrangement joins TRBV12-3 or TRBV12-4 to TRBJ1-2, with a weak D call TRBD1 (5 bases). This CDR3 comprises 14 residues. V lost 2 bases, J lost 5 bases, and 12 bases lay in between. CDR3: CASSLMGRVYGYTF. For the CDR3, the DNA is TGTGCCAGCAGTTTAATGGGCAGGGTTTATGGCTACACCTTC.

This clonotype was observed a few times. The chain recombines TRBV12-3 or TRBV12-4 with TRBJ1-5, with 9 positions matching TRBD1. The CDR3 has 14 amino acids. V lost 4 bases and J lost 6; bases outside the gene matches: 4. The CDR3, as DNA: TGTGCCAGCAGTTCACAGGGGGCGGCTCAGCCCCAGCATTTT. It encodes CASSSQGAAQPQHF.

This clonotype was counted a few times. The CDR3 region is CASSFYTGNTEAFF. The CDR3 nucleotides are TGTGCCAGCAGCTTTTACACAGGGAACACTGAAGCTTTCTTT. V and J are TRBV7-9 and TRBJ1-1, with D possibly being TRBD1 (5 bases). V lost 3 bases, J lost 1 base, and 9 bases lay in between. The germline CDR1 and CDR2 sequences are SEHNR and FQNEAQ (reference sequence). The CDR3 runs 14 residues.